This TCR beta chain was obtained from a study of blood T cell repertoires in COVID-19. Study summary: The cDNA or gDNA used as material had been derived from T cells, B-cell-depleted T cells, or PBMCs.

The table came from immunoSEQ multiplex PCR; TCRdb's copy has only in-frame clones and leaves some out. This sample has about 150,000 clones, with approximately 90% found just once. Germline V gene data show CDR1 as ENHRY and CDR2 as SYGVKD. CDR3 length: 14 residues. Trimming removed 5 bases from V and 4 bases from J; junction bases left unmatched: 3. This clone was seen only once. Seattle's cohort entered during active infection and was followed longitudinally. Material: peripheral blood. The J gene is TRBJ2-3, the V gene TRBV10-3; 10 positions match TRBD1. The receptor's source is a human donor with COVID-19, enrolled during active disease. The donor label of this sample is uncertain. CDR3 loop: CAISPGTGADTQYF. The CDR3 bases are TGTGCCATCAGTCCTGGGACAGGGGCAGATACGCAGTATTTT.